Presented here are 5 T cell receptor beta chains from one specimen sequenced in a study of blood T cells in healthy people across ages (dated by TCRdb to between 2014 and 2017). Receptors were amplified or captured by 5' RACE. Sequenced using an Illumina HiSeq 2500. The second PCR ran for roughly 7 to 11 cycles and used a J-beta primer mix along with a sample-barcoded 5' primer. TCRdb trimmed public reads at Q25 via fastp, called clones via MiXCR and kept in-frame beta chains. One record per CDR3 amino acid sequence lists the most common genes and DNA. The sample profile shows about 1.6 million distinct CDR3 sequences; roughly 32% of them were found once. The top ten constitute roughly 12% of the sample. Material: blood. The receptors derive from a woman between 25 and 40 years old in good health.

The J gene is TRBJ1-1, the V gene TRBV7-9, with D perhaps TRBD1 (5 bases). Germline V gene sequence: CDR1 SEHNR, CDR2 FQNEAQ (reference sequence). The CDR3 consists of 17 residues. Trimming took 5 bases from V and 0 from J, leaving 19 bases between them. The DNA for the CDR3 is TGTGCCAGCAGCAGACAGTTTCAGGCTATTTTGAACACTGAAGCTTTCTTT. Translated, it gives CASSRQFQAILNTEAFF.

This chain joins TRBV5-4 and TRBJ2-7; 7 bases fit TRBD2. The CDR3 totals 17 residues. The junction had 11 bases not matched to a gene; V was cut back by 0 bases and J by 2 bases. CDR1 is SGHNT and CDR2 is YYREEE in the germline V gene (reference sequence). The CDR3: CASSLVLAGRHPYEQYF. The CDR3 coding sequence is TGTGCCAGCAGCTTGGTGTTAGCGGGCCGCCATCCCTACGAGCAGTACTTC.

The rearrangement uses TRBV4-2 and TRBJ2-7, with 9 bases fitting TRBD2. The V segment lost 0 bases and the J segment 0 bases; nucleotides outside the gene matches: 9. Germline loops: CDR1 LGHNA, CDR2 YNFKEQ. This CDR3 comprises 18 residues. The CDR3: CASSQDLPSGVTSYEQYF. In DNA, the CDR3 is TGTGCCAGCAGCCAAGATCTTCCTAGCGGGGTTACCTCCTACGAGCAGTACTTC.

This chain joins TRBV20-1 and TRBJ2-3; 7 nucleotides line up with TRBD2. The CDR3 covers 16 residues. V dropped 5 bases and J dropped 4; count of bases not matched to a gene: 15. CDR1 and CDR2 from the germline V gene are DFQATT and SNEGSKA (reference sequence). The CDR3 is CSASDLLAKYADTQYF. The DNA for the CDR3 is TGCAGTGCTTCCGACTTACTAGCGAAATACGCAGATACGCAGTATTTT.

In this sample, this clonotype turned up many times. This chain uses TRBV27 with TRBJ2-7; 9 bases are a match to TRBD2. The germline gives CDR1 MNHEY, CDR2 SMNVEV (reference sequence). V gave up 5 bases and J gave up 12 bases; unmatched junction bases: 8. The CDR3 is made up of 12 amino acids. In DNA, the CDR3 is TGTGCCAGCAGTCGGCTGCGGGAGGGTCCGTACTTC. Residues: CASSRLREGPYF.